The table lists the clone carrying this T cell receptor beta chain with many counts. The cDNA was generated through 5'RACE incorporating 10-nucleotide random UMIs. A single record per CDR3 protein comes from TCRdb applying MiXCR to the 5' RACE reads. The sample yields about 62,000 distinct CDR3 sequences, 3.5% to 4.5% seen once. The data stem from a study of neurological immune-mediated disorders. The ends were cut back, 3 bases at V and 8 bases at J, with 12 bases in the middle. The germline gives CDR1 SGHRS, CDR2 YFSETQ. The CDR3 loop spans 13 amino acids. The gene calls are TRBV5-1 and TRBJ2-1, with D possibly TRBD2 on 6 matching bases. The clonotype was recovered from a woman in her 50s with multiple sclerosis. The sample consisted of PBMCs. The CDR3 coding sequence is TGCGCCAGCAGCTCGACTAGTCGTCATGAGCAGTTCTTC. Translating it yields CASSSTSRHEQFF. Looking up the rest from reference TRBV5-1 and TRBJ2-1 gives the full variable domain: KAGVTQTPRYLIKTRGQQVTLSCSPISGHRSVSWYQQTPGQGLQFLFEYFSETQRNKGNFPGRFSGRQFSNSRSEMNVSTLELGDSALYLCASSSTSRHEQFFGPGTRLTVL.